The present TCR beta chain was sequenced within a study of human T cells and chemical hapten exposure. Broader study findings: Donors, who had alopecia, may show an immune response that differs from healthy people's. Those TCRs sitting above 1 in 1000 frequency stayed the same with DPC sensitization.

This clonotype was seen at least ten times. Its antigen remains unidentified. The CDR3 consists of 16 residues. V trimming: 0 bases; J trimming: 6 bases; junction bases outside the gene matches: 7. Germline V gene sequence: CDR1 LGHDT, CDR2 YNNKEL (reference sequence). Time point defined: patch test 3, about 24 weeks after DPC sensitization. Treatment here: therapeutic diphenylcyclopropenone sensitization with weekly scalp DPC. Unfractionated whole blood served as the source for total RNA extraction. Staff drew blood before applying each patch test. As handled by the study authors: Per sample, the median was 95,638 TCRs, with values from around 25,000 to 690,000. TCRdb called the RACE reads again in MiXCR, with one record for every CDR3 protein. TCRdb's processing, not the authors' own work, is the source of the V and J calls. The sample contains 35,000 to 45,000 distinct CDR3 sequences, approximately 11% of which appear only once.

This specimen was whole blood, taken in connection with sensitization to the hapten diphenylcyclopropenone (DPC). The chain couples TRBV3-1 to TRBJ2-3, with 9 positions matching TRBD2. The receptor comes from a woman between 35 and 50 years old with alopecia areata. Some clones in this sample may be carry-over from other donors' samples. This CDR3 is CASSQEGAGGADTQYF. CDR3 sequence (DNA): TGTGCCAGCAGCCAAGAGGGAGCGGGAGGTGCGGATACGCAGTATTTT.